The T cell receptor (beta chain) under discussion was sequenced for a study of CD8 T cell repertoires and HIV-1 epitope variants. On the study more broadly: Each of Twenty-five Gag and Nef epitope peptides stimulated a separate culture.

The CDR3 contains 15 residues. The ends lost 2 bases at V and 4 bases at J; junction bases unmatched: 4. Germline-derived CDR1 and CDR2 are SGHTA and FQGTGA. Sequencing of TCR beta CDR3 used immunoSEQ survey depth. Profiled with immunoSEQ multiplex PCR; TCRdb holds only in-frame clones, not every one. The table lists under 100,000 clones, 70% to 75% of them singletons. The sample was uncultured baseline CD8+ T cells from peripheral blood mononuclear cells (PBMCs). The receptor's source is a male donor with HIV. The chain employs TRBV7-3 and TRBJ1-2, with 10 bases matching TRBD1. The CDR3 DNA is TGTGCCAGCAGCTTAGGGACAGGGGCCATCTATGGCTACACCTTC. Protein product: CASSLGTGAIYGYTF.